This is a list of T cell receptor beta chains from one sample in a study of T cells in Graves' hyperthyroidism and ophthalmopathy. TCRdb re-derived calls from the multiplex PCR reads in MiXCR, one entry per CDR3 protein. The data hold roughly 200,000 distinct CDR3 sequences, with around 18% observed a single time. Sequences were obtained from blood. These receptors came from a man between 35 and 55 years old with Graves' hyperthyroidism. The CDR3 runs from the conserved cysteine through the conserved F or W. The D gene is left open where the match is weak. Part of the rows lack a size; the others show once, few, many or a class for expanded clones.

TRBV6-1,TRBD2,TRBJ2-7,many,TGTGCCAAGGGAGGGGAGACCTACGAGCAGTACTTC,CAKGGETYEQYF
TRBV5-6,-,TRBJ2-2,many,TGTGCCAGCAGTCGGATTCCAAACACCGGGGAGCTGTTTTTT,CASSRIPNTGELFF
TRBV30,TRBD2,TRBJ2-1,many,TGTGCCCCGGGGGGGGAGGCGGGCGCCGAGCAGTTCTTC,CAPGGEAGAEQFF
TRBV5-6,-,TRBJ2-7,-,TGTGCCAGCAGTTTAACCGGGACCACTCCCTACGAGCAGTACTTC,CASSLTGTTPYEQYF
TRBV20-1,TRBD2,TRBJ2-3,many,TGCAGTGCTAGTAGGCTTAGCGGGGGCAGCACAGATACGCAGTATTTT,CSASRLSGGSTDTQYF
TRBV18,TRBD1,TRBJ2-7,-,TGTGCCAGCACACGAGGACAGGACGACGAGCAGTACTTC,CASTRGQDDEQYF
TRBV12-3/TRBV12-4,-,TRBJ2-1,many,TGTGCCAGCAGGCAGGGGTCCAATGAGCAGTTCTTC,CASRQGSNEQFF
TRBV7-8,-,TRBJ2-6,many,TGTGCCAGCACCGGGTCTGGGGCCAACGTCCTGACTTTC,CASTGSGANVLTF
TRBV2,TRBD1,TRBJ2-3,many,TGTGCCAGCAGTGAAGAAGGGACAGGCACAGATACGCAGTATTTT,CASSEEGTGTDTQYF
TRBV7-3,-,TRBJ1-1,many,TGTGCCAGCAGCTTAGAGGGAGAGAACACTGAAGCTTTCTTT,CASSLEGENTEAFF
TRBV28,TRBD1,TRBJ2-3,-,TGTGCCAGCAGTGACAGGGGGCGTTCTGCAGATACGCAGTATTTT,CASSDRGRSADTQYF
TRBV2,TRBD1,TRBJ2-5,-,TGTGCCAGCAGTCGAGGACAGGGGGGTCCAGAGACCCAGTACTTC,CASSRGQGGPETQYF
TRBV28,-,TRBJ2-3,many,TGTGCCAGCAGAGCACACTCTTTCCGCAATACGCAGTATTTT,CASRAHSFRNTQYF
TRBV3-1,TRBD1,TRBJ2-5,many,TGTGCCAGCAGCCATGGGACAGGGAGACGTCAAGAGACCCAGTACTTC,CASSHGTGRRQETQYF
TRBV6-1,-,TRBJ2-1,many,TGTGCCAGCAGGGACGATTTGTCGCCCGGGACTCTCCCGAGTGAGCAGTTCTTC,CASRDDLSPGTLPSEQFF
TRBV5-8,TRBD2,TRBJ2-1,few,TGTGCCAGCAGCCGGGGGACTAGCGGGGGGGCTTCCTACAATGAGCAGTTCTTC,CASSRGTSGGASYNEQFF
TRBV18,-,TRBJ2-3,many,TGTGCCAGCTCACCACCCTCAGATGCAGATACGCAGTATTTT,CASSPPSDADTQYF
TRBV12-3/TRBV12-4,TRBD2,TRBJ2-5,-,TGTGCCAGCAGTTTTCTTGTGTGGGAGGGGAGGCGGGAGACCCAGTACTTC,CASSFLVWEGRRETQYF
TRBV29-1,-,TRBJ2-7,-,TGCAGCGTTGACACCCTACGCAGGGAAACCTACGAGCAGTACTTC,CSVDTLRRETYEQYF
TRBV5-1,-,TRBJ1-1,few,TGCGCCAGCAGCCTCGAGGGGCGGACTGAAGCTTTCTTT,CASSLEGRTEAFF
TRBV11-3,-,TRBJ1-1,many,TGTGCCAGCAGCTTATGGTGGTCCGGGAAGAACACTGAAGCTTTCTTT,CASSLWWSGKNTEAFF
TRBV5-1,TRBD2,TRBJ2-2,few,TGCGCCAGCAGCTTGGGACTAGCGGGGAGTTTGGCCGGGGAGCTGTTTTTT,CASSLGLAGSLAGELFF
TRBV13,-,TRBJ2-7,many,TGTGCCAGCAGCCCAAGGACAGTTGGCGAGCAGTACTTC,CASSPRTVGEQYF
TRBV5-1,-,TRBJ2-1,many,TGCGCCAGCAGCTTGGCGTTTGAGCAGTTCTTC,CASSLAFEQFF
TRBV18,TRBD2,TRBJ2-7,many,TGTGCCAGCTCACCACGGGTAGCGGGGGGGATCTACGAGCAGTACTTC,CASSPRVAGGIYEQYF
TRBV5-6,-,TRBJ2-2,many,TGTGCCAGCAGCTATGGAAGTCGCACCGGGGAGCTGTTTTTT,CASSYGSRTGELFF
TRBV10-3,-,TRBJ1-1,many,TGTGCCATCAGGGGACAACGAAACACTGAAGCTTTCTTT,CAIRGQRNTEAFF
TRBV5-8,-,TRBJ2-5,many,TGTGCCAGCAGCTTGGCCGGGAATTTGGAGACCCAGTACTTC,CASSLAGNLETQYF
TRBV2,-,TRBJ1-5,-,TGTGCCAGCAGTGGGAGGTCAGCCAATCAGCCCCAGCATTTT,CASSGRSANQPQHF
TRBV6-1,-,TRBJ1-4,many,TGTGCCAGCACCTTTAATGAAAAACTGTTTTTT,CASTFNEKLFF
TRBV4-2,TRBD2,TRBJ2-7,many,TGTGCCAGCAGCCCATTTAGCGGGGGATCTGCCGAGCAGTACTTC,CASSPFSGGSAEQYF
TRBV20-1,TRBD1,TRBJ2-2,many,TGCAGTGCTAGAGTGGGGACAGGGACCGGGGAGCTGTTTTTT,CSARVGTGTGELFF
TRBV5-1,TRBD1,TRBJ2-1,many,TGCGCCAGCAGCTTTGGCAGGACAGGGGACAATGAGCAGTTCTTC,CASSFGRTGDNEQFF
TRBV28,TRBD2,TRBJ2-5,many,TGTGCCAGCAGTCCAAATAACCACCGGGTAGCGGGGTACCAAGAGACCCAGTACTTC,CASSPNNHRVAGYQETQYF